A single sample gave rise to the 27 T cell receptor beta chains below, sequenced in a study of shared clonotypes between healthy human individuals. The repertoire was sequenced with immunoSEQ multiplex PCR; TCRdb's copy has only in-frame clones and lacks some. The data show under 600,000 clones, approximately 94% seen once. The sequenced sample consisted of naive CD4+ T cells sorted from blood. Subset here: CD45RA+ positively selected. The receptors originated from a woman in her 30s in good health.

The chain combines TRBV7-9 with TRBJ2-7, with 8 bases lining up with TRBD2. Trimming removed 5 bases from V and 2 bases from J; junction bases left unmatched: 11. The length of the CDR3 is 16 residues. Per the germline V gene, CDR1 is SEHNR and CDR2 is FQNEAQ (reference sequence). The CDR3 region is CASSPGGGGGPYEQYF. DNA of the CDR3: TGTGCCAGCAGCCCCGGGGGGGGCGGGGGCCCCTACGAGCAGTACTTC.

The V call is TRBV29-1, the J call TRBJ2-3; D not certain. V was trimmed by 2 bases and J by 3 bases, leaving 6 bases between them. The CDR3 contains 12 residues. Germline V CDR1 and CDR2: SQVTM, ANQGSEA. Here the CDR3 reads CSVEPPTDTQYF. Here the CDR3 DNA reads TGCAGCGTTGAACCCCCGACAGATACGCAGTATTTT.

This clone was counted a single time. The chain has TRBV9 and TRBJ2-3; possibly TRBD2 for D (6 bases). The CDR3 sequence is 14 residues long. The V and J ends lost 0 bases and 4 bases respectively, with 9 bases between them. Germline assignment: CDR1 SGDLS and CDR2 YYNGEE. The CDR3 region is CASSVGGASDTQYF. DNA of the CDR3: TGTGCCAGCAGCGTAGGCGGGGCCTCAGATACGCAGTATTTT.

The V and J genes are TRBV5-8 and TRBJ2-7; TRBD2 matches at 8 bases. J was trimmed by 2 bases and V by 0 bases; bases with no gene match: 4. Looked up from germline, CDR1 is SGHTS and CDR2 is YDEGEE. The CDR3 has 15 residues. CDR3 sequence (DNA): TGTGCCAGCAGCTTGGGACTAGCGTCAACCTACGAGCAGTACTTC. It specifies CASSLGLASTYEQYF.

The gene calls are TRBV5-1 and TRBJ1-2; 8 nucleotides align to TRBD1. Germline loops: CDR1 SGHRS, CDR2 YFSETQ. The V segment lost 0 bases and the J segment 8 bases; nucleotides outside the gene matches: 12. The CDR3 runs 16 residues. CDR3 loop: CASSLVRDRIPLGYTF. The CDR3, as DNA: TGCGCCAGCAGCTTGGTTCGGGACAGGATTCCTCTCGGCTACACCTTC.

The chain links TRBV27 to TRBJ1-5; a weak D match, TRBD1 (6 bases). CDR1 and CDR2 (germline): MNHEY, SMNVEV (reference sequence). This CDR3 comprises 14 residues. The V gene lost 7 bases and the J gene lost 6 bases, with 16 bases spanning the gap. The chain's CDR3 is CASKAYQQGQPQHF. The DNA for the CDR3 is TGTGCCAGCAAGGCATATCAACAGGGTCAGCCCCAGCATTTT.

The J gene is TRBJ2-1, the V gene TRBV6-6; TRBD1 is a possible D gene (6 bases). The CDR3 has 15 amino acids. Germline V gives CDR1 MNHNY, CDR2 SVGAGI (reference sequence). Trimming stripped 2 bases from V and 7 bases from J, with 15 bases between. CDR3 in amino acids: CASSYNPQGWNEQFF. The CDR3 DNA follows: TGTGCCAGCAGTTACAACCCACAGGGTTGGAATGAGCAGTTCTTC.

The rearrangement joins TRBV28 to TRBJ1-1, with D unresolved. CDR3 length: 24 residues. With 3 bases removed from V and 0 bases from J, the gap between germline ends came to 38 bases. In germline, CDR1 is MDHEN, CDR2 SYDVKM. The CDR3 reads CASSFSPTHSTSLPFVGMNTEAFF. In DNA, the CDR3 is TGTGCCAGCAGTTTTAGTCCCACACACAGCACGAGTCTCCCTTTCGTGGGGATGAACACTGAAGCTTTCTTT.

V gene TRBV11-2 combines with J gene TRBJ2-5; D gene uncertain. The assigned J gene may be wrong: the sequence end matches TRBJ2-7 better. Germline V gene sequence: CDR1 SGHAT, CDR2 FQNNGV. The CDR3 extends over 15 amino acids. CDR3 amino acids: CASSLDIWSSYEQYF. CDR3 coding DNA: TGTGCCAGCAGCTTAGATATTTGGAGCTCCTACGAGCAGTACTTC.

The chain joins TRBV19 to TRBJ2-1; 8 bases are a match to TRBD1. The trim removed 3 bases at V and 0 bases at J, leaving 7 bases unmatched. The germline V gene encodes CDR1 LNHDA and CDR2 SQIVND (reference sequence). This CDR3 has 17 amino acids. The CDR3 DNA is TGTGCCAGTAGTATCGAGGCAGGGGGCGGCTCCTACAATGAGCAGTTCTTC. It encodes CASSIEAGGGSYNEQFF.

This clone came up once. The chain combines TRBV9 with TRBJ2-1; D unclear. V lost 0 bases and J lost 9, with 16 bases in between. Looked up from germline, CDR1 is SGDLS and CDR2 is YYNGEE. The CDR3 consists of 15 residues. The CDR3 bases are TGTGCCAGCAGCGTAGATTCCGGATCAGCAGGTGAGCAGTTCTTC. Translated: CASSVDSGSAGEQFF.

The chain carries TRBV28 and TRBJ1-1; possible D gene TRBD1, 5 bases. The germline V gene has CDR1 MDHEN and CDR2 SYDVKM. V was clipped by 3 bases and J by 0 bases, with 11 bases between them. The CDR3 totals 15 residues. Written as DNA, the CDR3 is TGTGCCAGCAGTTTGACCGGGACGGTGAACACTGAAGCTTTCTTT. It translates to CASSLTGTVNTEAFF.

The chain combines TRBV28 with TRBJ1-1, with 12 bases identical to TRBD1. CDR3 size: 17 residues. V dropped 4 bases and J dropped 1; count of bases not matched to a gene: 7. The germline V gene encodes CDR1 MDHEN and CDR2 SYDVKM. This chain's CDR3 is CASSWTGTGGPNTEAFF. The CDR3 DNA reads as TGTGCCAGCAGTTGGACCGGGACAGGGGGCCCGAACACTGAAGCTTTCTTT.

V gene TRBV15 combines with J gene TRBJ1-3; unclear D gene. V shed 0 bases and J shed 0 bases, with 6 bases lying between them. The CDR3 runs 15 residues. Germline CDR1 LNHNV, CDR2 YYDKDF (reference sequence). The chain's CDR3 is CATSREGFSGNTIYF. CDR3 bases: TGTGCCACCAGCAGAGAGGGATTCTCTGGAAACACCATATATTTT.

The chain has TRBV7-2 and TRBJ2-7; D not resolved. Germline CDR1 is SGHTA and CDR2 is FQGNSA. V lost 0 bases and J lost 0, with 9 bases in between. CDR3 length equals 15 residues. CDR3 amino acids: CASSLAAASSYEQYF. The CDR3 nucleotides are TGTGCCAGCAGCTTAGCTGCCGCCAGCTCCTACGAGCAGTACTTC.

This sequence joins TRBV7-9 and TRBJ2-1; weak D call: TRBD2 (6 bases). In germline, CDR1 is SEHNR, CDR2 FQNEAQ (reference sequence). This CDR3 comprises 18 residues. V lost 6 bases to trimming and J lost 10 bases, with 31 bases between them. CDR3 protein: CASSSSNRVQGGPEEQFF. The CDR3, as DNA: TGTGCCAGCAGTAGCTCCAATAGAGTCCAAGGAGGGCCGGAAGAGCAGTTCTTC.

The V call is TRBV28, the J call TRBJ2-2; 13 nucleotides line up with TRBD2. Germline assignment: CDR1 MDHEN and CDR2 SYDVKM. Trimming removed 6 bases from V and 3 bases from J; junction bases left unmatched: 1. The CDR3 is 15 amino acids. The chain's CDR3 is CASRTSGRYTGELFF. In nucleotides, the CDR3 is TGTGCCAGCAGGACTAGCGGGAGGTACACCGGGGAGCTGTTTTTT.

The CDR3 is CASSSGQVVETQYF. As DNA, the CDR3 is TGTGCCAGTAGTTCTGGACAGGTCGTCGAGACCCAGTACTTC. This chain links TRBV19 with TRBJ2-5; 7 bases match TRBD1. Germline CDR1 and CDR2: LNHDA and SQIVND (reference sequence). The CDR3 runs 14 residues. The V and J ends lost 5 bases and 5 bases, in that order; junction bases with no gene match: 8.

The chain uses TRBV28 and TRBJ2-5; D gene uncertain. CDR3 length equals 13 residues. Looked up from germline, CDR1 is MDHEN and CDR2 is SYDVKM. The germline V and J ends were trimmed by 3 bases and 5 bases, with 10 bases remaining between them. The DNA for the CDR3 is TGTGCCAGCAGTTTTGAGGTGTGGGAGACCCAGTACTTC. It specifies CASSFEVWETQYF.

The chain has TRBV11-2 and TRBJ2-2, with 11 bases lining up with TRBD2. This CDR3 has 17 amino acids. CDR1 SGHAT and CDR2 FQNNGV come from the germline V gene. V shed 1 base, J shed 4 bases, and the junction held 5 bases outside the gene matches. This CDR3 is CASSLASGRRGTGELFF. The CDR3 DNA reads as TGTGCCAGCAGCTTAGCTAGCGGGAGGCGGGGCACCGGGGAGCTGTTTTTT.

This rearrangement joins TRBV7-8 to TRBJ2-1, with D perhaps TRBD1 (5 bases). The V and J ends lost 5 bases and 8 bases respectively, with 19 bases between them. Germline V CDR1 and CDR2: SGHVS, FQNEAQ. CDR3 length: 15 amino acids. The CDR3 sequence: CASSSRQPSLYEQFF. CDR3 coding DNA: TGTGCCAGCAGCAGCAGACAGCCCTCCCTCTATGAGCAGTTCTTC.

The genes are TRBV21-1 and TRBJ2-7. TRBV21-1 is given as a pseudogene. The CDR3 has 15 residues. The DNA of the CDR3 is TGTGCCAGCAGCAAAGCCGGGGACGGCCACTACGAGCAGTACTTC. Translated: CASSKAGDGHYEQYF.

Regarding this clone: The sample contains more than one DNA sequence encoding this CDR3. The V and J genes are TRBV27 and TRBJ1-5, with D unclear. V was cut by 0 bases and J by 0 bases, with 6 bases left in between. Germline V gives CDR1 MNHEY, CDR2 SMNVEV (reference sequence). The CDR3 loop spans 15 amino acids. CDR3 in amino acids: CASSLSGVSNQPQHF. The CDR3, as DNA: TGTGCCAGCAGTTTATCGGGAGTTAGCAATCAGCCCCAGCATTTT.

The rearrangement uses TRBV28 and TRBJ2-1; either TRBD1 or TRBD2 may fit D (5 bases each). V lost 5 bases and J lost 4, with 15 bases in between. Germline lookup yields CDR1 MDHEN and CDR2 SYDVKM. This CDR3 region has 15 residues. The CDR3 here is CASSLPGTRYNEQFF. The CDR3 DNA sequence: TGTGCCAGCAGTCTCCCCGGGACGAGATACAATGAGCAGTTCTTC.

The chain couples TRBV6-5 to TRBJ2-6; perhaps TRBD2 as D (5 bases). Deletions cut 6 bases from V and 2 bases from J, with 8 bases between. The CDR3 runs 14 residues. Germline CDR1 reads MNHEY; CDR2 reads SVGAGI. CDR3 nucleotide sequence: TGTGCCAGCAGACCCGGGACTGGGGCCAACGTCCTGACTTTC. Its translation is CASRPGTGANVLTF.

As for this clone: An end of the junction differs from the germline gene, which may be a read error. This chain links TRBV4-1 with TRBJ1-2; D is possibly TRBD1 (5 bases). Looked up from germline, CDR1 is MGHRA and CDR2 is YSYEKL. CDR3 length: 15 residues. CDR3 region: CASSQVGGTNGVFFF. As DNA, the CDR3 is TGCGCCAGCAGCCAAGTCGGGGGGACTAACGGCGTCTTCTTCTTC.

V usage is TRBV2 and J usage is TRBJ2-3; TRBD1 aligns across 9 bases. J lost 2 bases, V lost 6 bases, and 6 bases had no gene match. The CDR3 extends over 15 amino acids. Germline V gene lookup returns CDR1 SNHLY and CDR2 FYNNEI. As DNA, the CDR3 is TGTGCCAGCAGCGCAAGACAGGGGGTCACAGATACGCAGTATTTT. Its protein product is CASSARQGVTDTQYF.